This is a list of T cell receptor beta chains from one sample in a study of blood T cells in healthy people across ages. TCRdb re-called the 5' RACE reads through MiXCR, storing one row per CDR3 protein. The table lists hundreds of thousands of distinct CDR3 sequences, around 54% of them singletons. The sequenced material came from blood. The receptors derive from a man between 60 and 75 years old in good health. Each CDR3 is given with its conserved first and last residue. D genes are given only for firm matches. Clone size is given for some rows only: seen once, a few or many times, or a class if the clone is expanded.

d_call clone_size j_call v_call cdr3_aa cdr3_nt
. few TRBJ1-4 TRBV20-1 CSVAVPGANEKLFF TGCAGTGTGGCAGTACCTGGAGCTAATGAAAAACTGTTTTTT
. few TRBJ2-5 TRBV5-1 CASSLAWRTSQETQYF TGCGCCAGCAGCTTGGCGTGGAGGACATCCCAAGAGACCCAGTACTTC
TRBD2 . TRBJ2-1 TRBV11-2 CASSLPGLRRRGQFF TGTGCCAGCAGCTTGCCGGGACTACGAAGAAGGGGGCAGTTCTTC
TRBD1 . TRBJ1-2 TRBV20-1 CSATGTGYGYTF TGCAGTGCTACCGGGACAGGGTATGGCTACACCTTC
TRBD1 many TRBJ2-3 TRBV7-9 CASSSTGSSTDTQYF TGTGCCAGCAGCTCGACAGGGTCTAGCACAGATACGCAGTATTTT
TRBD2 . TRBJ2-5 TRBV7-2 CASSPGLAVYF TGTGCCAGCAGCCCGGGACTAGCGGTGTACTTC
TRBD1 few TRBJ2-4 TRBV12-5 CASGLIPPGQAFKNIQYF TGTGCTAGTGGTTTGATACCTCCGGGACAGGCGTTCAAAAACATTCAGTACTTC
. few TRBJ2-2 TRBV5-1 CASSQGTAQTGELFF TGCGCCAGCAGTCAAGGGACGGCTCAGACCGGGGAGCTGTTTTTT
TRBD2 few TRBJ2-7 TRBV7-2 CASSLAILADNSYEQYF TGTGCCAGCAGCTTAGCGATTCTAGCGGATAACTCCTACGAGCAGTACTTC
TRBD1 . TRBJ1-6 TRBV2 CASSFTRDRDNSPLHF TGTGCCAGCAGTTTCACCCGGGACAGGGATAATTCACCCCTCCACTTT
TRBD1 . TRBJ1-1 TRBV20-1 CSASGQGDEAFF TGCAGTGCTAGTGGGCAGGGGGATGAAGCTTTCTTT
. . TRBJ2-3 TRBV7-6 CASSLWDNIGGDTQYF TGTGCCAGCAGCTTATGGGACAATATAGGGGGGGATACGCAGTATTTT
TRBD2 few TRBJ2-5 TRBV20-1 CSASRGREETQYF TGCAGTGCTAGCCGAGGGAGGGAAGAGACCCAGTACTTC
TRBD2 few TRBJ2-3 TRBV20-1 CSARDLRTSGLDTQYF TGCAGTGCTAGAGATCTAAGAACTAGCGGGTTAGATACGCAGTATTTT
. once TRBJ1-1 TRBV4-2 CASSQESRGWNTEAFF TGTGCCAGCAGCCAAGAATCGAGGGGATGGAACACTGAAGCTTTCTTT
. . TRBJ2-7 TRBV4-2 CASSQIPGSSLVEQYF TGTGCCAGCAGCCAGATCCCAGGGTCCTCCTTAGTCGAGCAGTACTTC
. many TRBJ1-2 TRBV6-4 CASSEHFNDGYTF TGTGCCAGCAGTGAACACTTCAACGATGGCTACACCTTC
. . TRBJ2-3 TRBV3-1 CASSQDTGREQYF TGTGCCAGCAGCCAAGATACGGGACGGGAGCAGTATTTT
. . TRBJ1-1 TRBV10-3 CAISESPADTEAFF TGTGCCATCAGTGAGTCCCCGGCAGACACTGAAGCTTTCTTT
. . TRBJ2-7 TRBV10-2 CASSEPRQTPYEQYF TGCGCCAGCAGTGAGCCAAGACAGACACCCTACGAGCAGTACTTC
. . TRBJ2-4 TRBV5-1 CASSLEGQVENIQYF TGCGCCAGCAGCTTGGAAGGTCAGGTGGAAAACATTCAGTACTTC
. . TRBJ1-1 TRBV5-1 CASSLFGGGNTEAFF TGCGCCAGCAGCTTATTCGGAGGGGGGAACACTGAAGCTTTCTTT
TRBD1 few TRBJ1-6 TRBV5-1 CASSLNPGQGNYNSPLHF TGCGCCAGCAGCTTGAATCCCGGACAGGGAAATTATAATTCACCCCTCCACTTT
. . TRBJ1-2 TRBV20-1 CSAPGGYTF TGCAGTGCCCCGGGTGGCTACACCTTC
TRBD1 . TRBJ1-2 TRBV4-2 CASSHRGQVYGYTF TGTGCCAGCAGCCATAGAGGACAGGTCTATGGCTACACCTTC
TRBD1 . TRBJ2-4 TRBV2 CASVRDRENIQYF TGTGCCAGCGTCCGGGACAGGGAAAACATTCAGTACTTC
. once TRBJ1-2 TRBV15 CATSRDTAGYTF TGTGCCACCAGCAGAGATACAGCTGGCTACACCTTC
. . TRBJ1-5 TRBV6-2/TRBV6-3 CASSYGTYRSNQPQHF TGTGCCAGCAGTTACGGGACCTACAGGAGCAATCAGCCCCAGCATTTT
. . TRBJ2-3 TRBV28 CASSRRSAGLTDTQYF TGTGCCAGCAGCCGAAGGAGTGCAGGGCTGACAGATACGCAGTATTTT
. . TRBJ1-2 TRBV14 CASSQPGGVYGYTF TGTGCCAGCAGCCAACCAGGTGGCGTCTATGGCTACACCTTC
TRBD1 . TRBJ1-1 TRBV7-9 CASSLRGDSNTEAFF TGTGCCAGCAGCTTAAGGGGGGACAGTAACACTGAAGCTTTCTTT
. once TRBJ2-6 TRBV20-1 CSASSPFSGANVLTF TGCAGTGCTAGTTCACCCTTCTCTGGGGCCAACGTCCTGACTTTC